These 10 T cell receptor beta chains were sequenced from one sample in a study of response to subunit inactivated influenza vaccine. TCRdb re-called the RT-PCR reads with MiXCR, one entry per CDR3 protein. This table holds a few hundred thousand distinct CDR3 sequences, about 15% found once. Sequencing was performed on PBMCs from blood, taken approximately 13 days after vaccination. The receptors here all came from a man aged 45-65 years who received an inactivated influenza vaccine.

In DNA, the CDR3 is TGTGCCATCGGGTCTAACACCGGGGAGCTGTTTTTT. The encoded protein is CAIGSNTGELFF. This chain uses TRBV10-3 with TRBJ2-2; D remains ambiguous. This CDR3 region has 12 residues. Germline assignment: CDR1 ENHRY and CDR2 SYGVKD. Trimming shortened V by 8 bases and J by 2 bases, and 6 bases separated the two germline ends.

The rearrangement uses TRBV28 and TRBJ1-5, with 8 positions matching TRBD1. Germline assignment: CDR1 MDHEN and CDR2 SYDVKM. The CDR3 has 14 amino acids. V was clipped by 7 bases and J by 6 bases; unmatched bases: 8. As DNA, the CDR3 is TGTGCCAGCATTTTTTCAGGGGGCGGTCAGCCCCAGCATTTT. This translates into CASIFSGGGQPQHF.

This clonotype was seen a handful of times. The chain recombines TRBV28 with TRBJ2-5, with a possible D match to TRBD2 (6 bases). This CDR3 is built from 14 residues. The V end lost 5 bases, the J end lost 5 bases, and 15 bases lay between the germline ends. Germline values: CDR1 MDHEN, CDR2 SYDVKM. The CDR3 loop reads CASSQNMGGETQYF. For the CDR3, the DNA is TGTGCCAGCAGTCAAAACATGGGAGGCGAGACCCAGTACTTC.

The chain has TRBV5-1 and TRBJ2-3; D is undetermined. The ends were cut back, 1 base at V and 2 bases at J, with 8 bases in the middle. The length of the CDR3 is 14 residues. The germline CDR1 and CDR2 sequences are SGHRS and YFSETQ. CDR3 sequence reads: CASSLRTYTDTQYF. The CDR3 region has the DNA TGCGCCAGCAGCTTGAGGACGTACACAGATACGCAGTATTTT.

Turning to this clonotype: A read error may account for a junction end that differs from germline. CDR3 nucleotides: TGTGCCTGCAGTTGGGGTAACCAAGAGACCCAGTACTTC. Protein: CACSWGNQETQYF. The chain couples TRBV28 to TRBJ2-5; no clear D. Per the germline V gene, CDR1 is MDHEN and CDR2 is SYDVKM. The CDR3 loop spans 13 amino acids. The variable domain in full, with the rest retrieved from reference TRBV28 and TRBJ2-5, is DVKVTQSSRYLVKRTGEKVFLECVQDMDHENMFWYRQDPGLGLRLIYFSYDVKMKEKGDIPEGYSVSREKKERFSLILESASTNQTSMYLCACSWGNQETQYFGPGTRLLVL.

This clonotype came up many times. The V and J genes are TRBV7-2 and TRBJ2-7; D unresolved. Between the trimmed V and J ends, which lost 3 bases and 3 bases, there was a span of 9 bases. CDR1 SGHTA and CDR2 FQGNSA come from the germline V gene. The CDR3 contains 13 residues. DNA of the CDR3: TGTGCCAGCAGCTTTCCGCCTAGCTACGAGCAGTACTTC. Translation: CASSFPPSYEQYF. The full variable domain, rest sourced from reference TRBV7-2 and TRBJ2-7, is GAGVSQSPSNKVTEKGKDVELRCDPISGHTALYWYRQSLGQGLEFLIYFQGNSAPDKSGLPSDRFSAERTGGSVSTLTIQRTQQEDSAVYLCASSFPPSYEQYFGPGTRLTVT.

This clonotype was counted a few times. The chain has TRBV6-5 and TRBJ2-5; the D is unclear. V was clipped by 2 bases and J by 6 bases, with 16 bases between them. Germline V gene data show CDR1 as MNHEY and CDR2 as SVGAGI. The length of the CDR3 is 15 residues. The DNA of the CDR3 is TGTGCCAGCAGTTACAGCACGCAAGGTCCGAAGACCCAGTACTTC. Protein product: CASSYSTQGPKTQYF.

The chain has TRBV29-1 and TRBJ2-7; D unclear. CDR3 length equals 14 residues. In germline, CDR1 is SQVTM, CDR2 ANQGSEA. Trimming removed 4 bases at V and 9 bases at J, with 22 bases between. In DNA form, the CDR3 reads TGCAGCGTTGGGGTCGAACCTGGACGGAGCGCGCAGTACTTC. Translating gives CSVGVEPGRSAQYF.

This clonotype was counted a few times. The rearrangement uses TRBV28 and TRBJ2-7; 7 nucleotides agree with TRBD1. CDR3 length: 13 amino acids. The V gene's germline CDR1 is MDHEN and CDR2 SYDVKM. V gave up 5 bases and J gave up 1 base; unmatched junction bases: 2. The CDR3 reads CASSEGQSYEQYF. For the CDR3, the DNA is TGTGCCAGCAGTGAGGGACAGTCCTACGAGCAGTACTTC.

This clonotype was found many times. The V and J genes are TRBV29-1 and TRBJ1-1; D may be TRBD1 (5 bases). This CDR3 spans 13 amino acids. Deletions cut 4 bases from V and 0 bases from J, with 9 bases between. The germline CDR1 and CDR2 sequences are SQVTM and ANQGSEA. The CDR3 loop is CSVGVGVNTEAFF. CDR3 DNA sequence: TGCAGCGTTGGTGTAGGGGTGAACACTGAAGCTTTCTTT.